This record covers a single TCR beta chain. Its antigen specificity is not known. Nothing much larger sits one base from this clone, and base qualities are not available. The source of the sample is a study of PD-L1 blockade in urothelial cancer (dated by TCRdb to about 2017). Regarding the complete study: Therapy was started in about 2014 for all patients, and atezolizumab 1,200 mg was administered intravenously every 3 weeks. Pretreatment blood TCR-seq was available for about 27 patients, at least one posttreatment blood collection was obtained for some 24 patients, and tumor TCR-seq was available for some 24 patients. Pretreatment tumor samples and matched peripheral blood, collected serially before and after atezolizumab treatment, underwent TCR sequencing. A median of roughly 140,000 T cells and 80,000 or so unique TCRs was obtained from blood samples, and a median clonality of roughly 0.08 was observed. In the same patients, whole exome sequencing and RNA sequencing of pretreatment tumors were performed in addition to TCR sequencing. The study was an exploratory multi-omic analysis of somatic, immune and clinical correlates of response to PD-L1 blockade with atezolizumab in urothelial cancer. Twenty-five of 29 patients were males with bladder-origin urothelial cancer, and about 65% of the roughly 30 reported a prior smoking history. Patients had an ECOG performance status of 0 or 1 and had received between 0 and 3 prior chemotherapy regimens. Blood samples were analyzed at 3 weeks after treatment start (second dose) and at 6 weeks after treatment start. Progression-free survival longer than 6 months counted as durable clinical benefit, and TCR features were additionally tested against both progression-free and overall survival. Nine patients reached durable clinical benefit, while about 19 patients did not. The research as a whole found: Greater expansion of tumor-associated TCR clones in peripheral blood 3 weeks after the start of treatment was observed in patients with durable benefit (n of about 21, p = 0.022). Small sample size (n of about 30) and many exploratory analyses mean the results are intended to be hypothesis-generating. A pretreatment peripheral blood TCR clonality below the median was linked to improved progression-free and overall survival.

The cohort included 29 patients with locally advanced or metastatic urothelial carcinoma who were treated at Memorial Sloan Kettering on a trial protocol. Peripheral blood mononuclear cells were collected pretreatment and during treatment, with between 1 and 8 total time points obtained per patient. The Qiagen DNeasy Blood extraction kit was used to purify genomic DNA from total PBMCs and tumor samples. Collected pretreatment and during treatment, PBMCs were isolated and stored as previously described. From a lookup of the germline V gene, CDR1 and CDR2 are MRHNA and SNTAGT. V loses 4 bases of germline sequence and J loses 4 bases, and the interval between the two ends is 5 bases. From the cysteine through the phenylalanine, the CDR3 covers 13 amino acids. The CDR3 DNA has 39 bases and is translated from base 1. Synthetic TCR analog templates were spiked into each PCR so that absolute template abundance could be estimated from read counts. The immunoSEQ assay was used to amplify TCRbeta CDR3 regions from genomic DNA with bias-controlled V and J gene primers. Rearranged TCRbeta segments were sequenced at approximately 20X coverage. In the source study's methods: Clustering was used to correct sequencing errors, and CDR3s were annotated against IMGT so that V, D and J genes could be assigned. Downstream analyses used only productive TCRbeta rearrangements and left out out-of-frame or stop-codon sequences. Clonality was computed as one minus Shannon entropy normalized by the log of the number of unique productive sequences. Fisher's exact test with Benjamini-Hochberg correction, at a threshold of adjusted p below 0.01, was used to find clones that differed between time points or between blood and tumor. TCRdb retrieved this table from immuneACCESS and kept in-frame rearrangements only. Not all clones are present; in checked studies, unresolved V genes account for under half, and no reason is known for the remainder. Clone size and the V and J calls come from that table; the DNA yielded D and trimming. This sample is represented by some 49,000 clones; 87% of them were singletons. The biggest ten clones account for approximately 7.7% of the sample.

The chain is encoded by TRBV6-4 joined to TRBJ1-6; the D gene is not confidently resolved. This material consisted of PBMCs, taken around atezolizumab (anti-PD-L1) treatment. The sequence came from a man aged 55 to 69 with urothelial cancer. The CDR3 region has the sequence CASSGDYNSPLHF. The DNA sequence is TGTGCCAGCAGTGGAGATTATAATTCACCCCTCCACTTT.